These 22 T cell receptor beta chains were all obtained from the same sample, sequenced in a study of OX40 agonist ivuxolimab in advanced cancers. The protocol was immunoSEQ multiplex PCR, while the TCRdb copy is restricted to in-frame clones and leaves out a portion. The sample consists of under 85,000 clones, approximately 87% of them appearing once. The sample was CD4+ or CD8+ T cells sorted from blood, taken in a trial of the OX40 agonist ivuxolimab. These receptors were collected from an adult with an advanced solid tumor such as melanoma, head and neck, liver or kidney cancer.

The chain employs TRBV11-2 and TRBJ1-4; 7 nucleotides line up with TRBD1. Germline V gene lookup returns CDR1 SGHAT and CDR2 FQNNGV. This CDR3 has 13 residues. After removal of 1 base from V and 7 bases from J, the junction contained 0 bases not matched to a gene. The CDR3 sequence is CASSLGQGEKLFF. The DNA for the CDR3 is TGTGCCAGCAGCTTAGGACAGGGTGAAAAACTGTTTTTT.

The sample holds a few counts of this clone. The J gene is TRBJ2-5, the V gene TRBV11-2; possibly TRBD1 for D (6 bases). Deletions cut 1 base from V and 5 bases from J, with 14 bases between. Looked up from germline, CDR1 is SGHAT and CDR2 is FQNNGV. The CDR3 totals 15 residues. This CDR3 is CASSLALGGAETQYF. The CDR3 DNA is TGTGCCAGCAGCTTAGCCCTAGGGGGAGCGGAGACCCAGTACTTC.

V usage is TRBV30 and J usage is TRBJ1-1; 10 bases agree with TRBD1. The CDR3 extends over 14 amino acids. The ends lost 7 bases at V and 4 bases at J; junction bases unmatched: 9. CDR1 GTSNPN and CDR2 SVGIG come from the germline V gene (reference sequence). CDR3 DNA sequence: TGTGCCTTCGCGCCGGGACAGGGGTTCACTGAAGCTTTCTTT. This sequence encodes CAFAPGQGFTEAFF.

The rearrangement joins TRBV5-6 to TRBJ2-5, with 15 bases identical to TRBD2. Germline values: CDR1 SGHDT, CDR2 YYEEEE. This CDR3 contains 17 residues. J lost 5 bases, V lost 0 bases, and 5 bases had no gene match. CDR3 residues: CASSLGTSGRGAETQYF. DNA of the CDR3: TGTGCCAGCAGCTTGGGGACTAGCGGGAGGGGAGCCGAGACCCAGTACTTC.

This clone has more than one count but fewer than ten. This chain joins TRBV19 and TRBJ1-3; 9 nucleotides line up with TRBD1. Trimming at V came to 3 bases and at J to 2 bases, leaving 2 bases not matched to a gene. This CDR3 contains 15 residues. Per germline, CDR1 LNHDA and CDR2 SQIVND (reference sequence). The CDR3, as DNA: TGTGCCAGTAGTATGGGACAGGGTGCTGGAAACACCATATATTTT. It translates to CASSMGQGAGNTIYF.

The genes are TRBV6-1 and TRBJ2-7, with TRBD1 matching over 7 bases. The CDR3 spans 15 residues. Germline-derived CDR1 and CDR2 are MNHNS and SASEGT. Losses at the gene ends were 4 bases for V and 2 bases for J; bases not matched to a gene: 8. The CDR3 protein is CASSALTGPPYEQYF. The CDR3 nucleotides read TGTGCCAGCAGTGCCCTGACAGGGCCCCCCTACGAGCAGTACTTC.

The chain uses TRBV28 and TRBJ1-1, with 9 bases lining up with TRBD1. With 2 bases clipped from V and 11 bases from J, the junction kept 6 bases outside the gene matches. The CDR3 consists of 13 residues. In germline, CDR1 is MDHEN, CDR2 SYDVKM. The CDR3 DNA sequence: TGTGCCAGCAGTTTAGGACAGGGGATGAGGGCTTTCTTT. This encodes CASSLGQGMRAFF.

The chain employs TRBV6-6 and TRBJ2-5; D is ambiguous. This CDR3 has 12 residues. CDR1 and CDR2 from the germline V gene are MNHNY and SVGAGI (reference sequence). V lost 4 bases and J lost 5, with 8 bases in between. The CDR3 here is CASSFARETQYF. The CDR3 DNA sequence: TGTGCCAGCAGTTTCGCCCGGGAGACCCAGTACTTC.

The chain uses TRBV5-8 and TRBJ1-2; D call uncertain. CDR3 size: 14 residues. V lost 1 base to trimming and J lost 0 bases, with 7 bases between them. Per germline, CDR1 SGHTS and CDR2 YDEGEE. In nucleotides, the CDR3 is TGTGCCAGCAGCTTGTCGACCCCTAACTATGGCTACACCTTC. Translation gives CASSLSTPNYGYTF.

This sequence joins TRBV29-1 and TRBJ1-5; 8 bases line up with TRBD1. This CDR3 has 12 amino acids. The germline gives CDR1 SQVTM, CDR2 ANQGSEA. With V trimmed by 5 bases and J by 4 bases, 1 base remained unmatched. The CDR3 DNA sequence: TGCAGCGTTCGGACAGGGAATCAGCCCCAGCATTTT. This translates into CSVRTGNQPQHF.

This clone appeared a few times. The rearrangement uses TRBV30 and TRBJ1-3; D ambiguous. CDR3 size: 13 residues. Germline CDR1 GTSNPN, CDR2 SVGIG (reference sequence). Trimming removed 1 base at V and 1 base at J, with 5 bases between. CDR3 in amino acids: CAWSGLSGNTIYF. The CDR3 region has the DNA TGTGCCTGGAGTGGGCTATCTGGAAACACCATATATTTT.

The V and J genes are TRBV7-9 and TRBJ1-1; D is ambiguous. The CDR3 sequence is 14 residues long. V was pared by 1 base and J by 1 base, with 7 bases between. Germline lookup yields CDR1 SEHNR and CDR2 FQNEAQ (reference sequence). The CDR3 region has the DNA TGTGCCAGCAGCTTAGGAGTGCAGAACACTGAAGCTTTCTTT. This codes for CASSLGVQNTEAFF.

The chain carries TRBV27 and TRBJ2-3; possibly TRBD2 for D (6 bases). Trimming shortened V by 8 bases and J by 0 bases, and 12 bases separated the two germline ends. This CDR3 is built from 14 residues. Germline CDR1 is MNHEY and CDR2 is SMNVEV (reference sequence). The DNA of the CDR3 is TGTGCCAGCGCGGTAGCGGCAAGCACAGATACGCAGTATTTT. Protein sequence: CASAVAASTDTQYF.

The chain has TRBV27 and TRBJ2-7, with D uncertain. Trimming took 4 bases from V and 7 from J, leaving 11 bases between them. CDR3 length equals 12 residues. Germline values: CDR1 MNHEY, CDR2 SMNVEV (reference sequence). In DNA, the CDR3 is TGTGCCAGCAGTTCGGGTTTAGGGGAGCAGTACTTC. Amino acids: CASSSGLGEQYF.

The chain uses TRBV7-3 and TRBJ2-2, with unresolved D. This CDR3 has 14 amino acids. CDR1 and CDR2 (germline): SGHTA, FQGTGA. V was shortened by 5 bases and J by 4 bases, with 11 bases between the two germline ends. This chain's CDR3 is CASSTGITTGELFF. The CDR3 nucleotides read TGTGCCAGCAGCACTGGGATTACCACCGGGGAGCTGTTTTTT. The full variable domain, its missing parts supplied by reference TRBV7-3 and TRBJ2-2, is GAGVSQTPSNKVTEKGKYVELRCDPISGHTALYWYRQSLGQGPEFLIYFQGTGAADDSGLPNDRFFAVRPEGSVSTLKIQRTERGDSAVYLCASSTGITTGELFFGEGSRLTVL.

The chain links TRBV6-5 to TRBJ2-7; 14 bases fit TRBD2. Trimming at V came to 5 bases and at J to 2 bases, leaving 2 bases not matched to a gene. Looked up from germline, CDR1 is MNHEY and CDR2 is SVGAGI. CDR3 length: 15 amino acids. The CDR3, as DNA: TGTGCCAGCAGTGGGACTAGCGGGAGTACCTACGAGCAGTACTTC. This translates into CASSGTSGSTYEQYF.

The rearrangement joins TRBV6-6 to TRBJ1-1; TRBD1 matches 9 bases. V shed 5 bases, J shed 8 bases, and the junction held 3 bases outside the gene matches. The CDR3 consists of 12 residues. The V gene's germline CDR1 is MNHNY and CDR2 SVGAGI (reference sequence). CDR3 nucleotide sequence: TGTGCCAGCAGTCCAGGGACAGGGGAAGCTTTCTTT. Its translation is CASSPGTGEAFF.

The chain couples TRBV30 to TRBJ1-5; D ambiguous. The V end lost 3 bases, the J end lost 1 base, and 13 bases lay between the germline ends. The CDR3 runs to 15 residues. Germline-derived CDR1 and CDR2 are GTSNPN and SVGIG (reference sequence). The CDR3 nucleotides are TGTGCCTGGAGCTGGCGAGGAATCAGCAATCAGCCCCAGCATTTT. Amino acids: CAWSWRGISNQPQHF. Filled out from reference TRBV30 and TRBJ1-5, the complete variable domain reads SQTIHQWPATLVQPVGSPLSLECTVEGTSNPNLYWYRQAAGRGLQLLFYSVGIGQISSEVPQNLSASRPQDRQFILSSKKLLLSDSGFYLCAWSWRGISNQPQHFGDGTRLSIL.

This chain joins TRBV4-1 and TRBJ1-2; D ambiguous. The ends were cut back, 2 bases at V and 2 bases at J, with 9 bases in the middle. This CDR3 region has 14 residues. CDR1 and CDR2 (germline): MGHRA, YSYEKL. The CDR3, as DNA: TGCGCCAGCAGCCAACAAACTTTAAACTATGGCTACACCTTC. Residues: CASSQQTLNYGYTF.

This CDR3 reads CAWSGRGLGELFF. CDR3 nucleotides: TGTGCCTGGAGTGGTAGGGGGCTCGGGGAGCTGTTTTTT. The chain links TRBV30 to TRBJ2-2; 7 nucleotides match TRBD1. Trimming took 1 base from V and 7 from J; bases not matched to a gene: 3. CDR1 and CDR2 (germline): GTSNPN, SVGIG (reference sequence). The CDR3 contains 13 residues.

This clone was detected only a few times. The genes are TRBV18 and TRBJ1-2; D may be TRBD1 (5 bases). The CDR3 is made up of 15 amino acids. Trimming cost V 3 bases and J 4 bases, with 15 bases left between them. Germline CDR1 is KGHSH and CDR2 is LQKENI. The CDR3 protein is CASSPMGTDFYGYTF. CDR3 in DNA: TGTGCCAGCTCACCCATGGGGACCGATTTCTATGGCTACACCTTC.

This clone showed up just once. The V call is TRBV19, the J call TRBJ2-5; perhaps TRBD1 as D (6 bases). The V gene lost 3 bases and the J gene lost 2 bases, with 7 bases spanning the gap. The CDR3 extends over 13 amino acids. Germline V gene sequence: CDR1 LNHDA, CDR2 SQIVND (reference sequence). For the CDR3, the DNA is TGTGCCAGTAGTATCGGACAGCAAGAGACCCAGTACTTC. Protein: CASSIGQQETQYF.